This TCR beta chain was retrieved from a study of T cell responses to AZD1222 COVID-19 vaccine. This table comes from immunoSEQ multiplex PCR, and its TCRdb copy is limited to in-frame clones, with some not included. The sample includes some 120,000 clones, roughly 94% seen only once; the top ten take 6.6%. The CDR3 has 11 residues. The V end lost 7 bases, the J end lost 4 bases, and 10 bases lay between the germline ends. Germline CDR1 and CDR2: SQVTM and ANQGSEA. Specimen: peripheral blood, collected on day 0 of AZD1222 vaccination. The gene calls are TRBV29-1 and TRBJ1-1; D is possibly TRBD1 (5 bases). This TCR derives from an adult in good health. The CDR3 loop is CSAGGSTEAFF. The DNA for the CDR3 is TGCAGCGCCGGGGGGAGCACTGAAGCTTTCTTT. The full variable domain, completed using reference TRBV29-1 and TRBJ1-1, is SAVISQKPSRDICQRGTSLTIQCQVDSQVTMMFWYRQQPGQSLTLIATANQGSEATYESGFVIDKFPISRPNLTFSTLTVSNMSPEDSSIYLCSAGGSTEAFFGQGTRLTVV.